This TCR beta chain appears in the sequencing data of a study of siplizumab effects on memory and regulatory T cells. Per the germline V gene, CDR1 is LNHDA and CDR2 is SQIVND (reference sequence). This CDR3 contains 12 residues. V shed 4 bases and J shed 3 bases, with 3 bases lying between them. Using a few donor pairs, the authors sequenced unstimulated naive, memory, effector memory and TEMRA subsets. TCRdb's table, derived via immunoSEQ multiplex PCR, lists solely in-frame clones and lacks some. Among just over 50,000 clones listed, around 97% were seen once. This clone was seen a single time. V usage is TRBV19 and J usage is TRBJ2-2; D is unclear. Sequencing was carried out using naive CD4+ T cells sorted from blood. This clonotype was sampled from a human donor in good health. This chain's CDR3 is CASSTYTGELFF. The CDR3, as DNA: TGTGCCAGTAGTACGTACACCGGGGAGCTGTTTTTT.